Below are 17 T cell receptor beta chains sequenced from a single sample in a study of T cell changes during pregnancy in multiple sclerosis. Sequencing used immunoSEQ multiplex PCR; TCRdb keeps in-frame clones, though not all of them. The sample has around 43,000 clones, 80% to 90% seen once. The specimen comprised CD4+ T cells from peripheral blood mononuclear cells, sampled in the first trimester of pregnancy. Every receptor here comes from a female donor with multiple sclerosis, enrolled in a pregnancy study.

V and J are TRBV7-3 and TRBJ2-3; no clear D. V was shortened by 5 bases and J by 0 bases, with 6 bases between the two germline ends. Germline V gives CDR1 SGHTA, CDR2 FQGTGA. CDR3 length equals 13 residues. The CDR3 is CASSASSTDTQYF. DNA for the CDR3: TGTGCCAGCAGCGCCAGTAGCACAGATACGCAGTATTTT. The full variable domain, rest sourced from reference TRBV7-3 and TRBJ2-3, is GAGVSQTPSNKVTEKGKYVELRCDPISGHTALYWYRQSLGQGPEFLIYFQGTGAADDSGLPNDRFFAVRPEGSVSTLKIQRTERGDSAVYLCASSASSTDTQYFGPGTRLTVL.

This chain links TRBV10-1 with TRBJ1-4; 7 bases map to TRBD1. There are 15 residues in the CDR3. Unmatched junction bases numbered 6, after V lost 8 bases and J lost 0 bases. Per the germline V gene, CDR1 is WNHNN and CDR2 is SYGVQD (reference sequence). The CDR3 loop reads CASRPGTATNEKLFF. The CDR3 DNA reads as TGCGCCAGCCGTCCCGGGACAGCAACTAATGAAAAACTGTTTTTT.

The chain carries TRBV6-1 and TRBJ1-5; D is uncertain. The germline V gene encodes CDR1 MNHNS and CDR2 SASEGT. This CDR3 has 16 residues. Trimming left V 2 bases short and J 4 bases short, with 15 bases between. The CDR3 sequence is CASSETTTTPNQPQHF. The CDR3 DNA reads as TGTGCCAGCAGTGAAACGACGACAACTCCTAATCAGCCCCAGCATTTT.

J is TRBJ2-1 and V is TRBV4-3; 7 nucleotides align to TRBD2. Germline assignment: CDR1 LGHNA and CDR2 YSLEER. The CDR3 runs 17 residues. Losses at the gene ends were 1 base for V and 4 bases for J; bases not matched to a gene: 10. The CDR3 coding sequence is TGCGCCAGCAGCCAAGGTTTATCCAGCGGGGTATACAATGAGCAGTTCTTC. This sequence encodes CASSQGLSSGVYNEQFF.

The chain links TRBV30 to TRBJ2-6; 10 bases map to TRBD1. This CDR3 is built from 17 residues. V was pared by 3 bases and J by 0 bases, with 5 bases of the junction left unmatched. Germline-derived CDR1 and CDR2 are GTSNPN and SVGIG (reference sequence). The CDR3 reads CAWSLRTGGSGANVLTF. The CDR3 bases are TGTGCCTGGAGCCTCAGGACAGGGGGCTCTGGGGCCAACGTCCTGACTTTC.

The chain links TRBV4-1 to TRBJ1-6; D possibly corresponds to TRBD1 (5 bases). The CDR3 extends over 13 amino acids. Germline CDR1 reads MGHRA; CDR2 reads YSYEKL. V was cut by 0 bases and J by 13 bases, with 10 bases left in between. The CDR3 here is CASSQDRGRPLHF. The CDR3, as DNA: TGCGCCAGCAGCCAAGATAGGGGTAGGCCCCTCCACTTT.

The V and J genes are TRBV4-3 and TRBJ2-5; tentative D call: TRBD2 (6 bases). The CDR3 length is 17 residues. Germline CDR1 is LGHNA and CDR2 is YSLEER. Trimming took off 0 bases at V and 5 bases at J, with 19 bases between the two ends. The CDR3 spells CASSQDLGTPTGETQYF. CDR3 nucleotide sequence: TGCGCCAGCAGCCAAGATTTAGGGACTCCCACCGGGGAGACCCAGTACTTC.

V and J are TRBV5-1 and TRBJ2-5; 10 bases line up with TRBD1. The V segment lost 4 bases and the J segment 5 bases; nucleotides outside the gene matches: 8. The CDR3 covers 15 residues. CDR1 is SGHRS and CDR2 is YFSETQ in the germline V gene. The CDR3 bases are TGCGCCAGCAGCGGGGGACAGGGGAGTGTGGAGACCCAGTACTTC. This translates into CASSGGQGSVETQYF.

V gene TRBV21-1 combines with J gene TRBJ2-7; TRBD1, the D gene given by the table, was not confirmed from the DNA. TRBV21-1 is shown as a pseudogene. The CDR3 consists of 14 residues. CDR3 DNA sequence: TGTGCCAGCAGCGTTGACAGGGGGCTCTTAGAGCAGTACTTC. This encodes CASSVDRGLLEQYF.

This chain joins TRBV18 and TRBJ2-1, with D possibly TRBD2 on 5 matching bases. Germline CDR1 reads KGHSH; CDR2 reads LQKENI. The CDR3 length is 16 residues. Trimming removed 3 bases from V and 0 bases from J, with 12 bases in between. CDR3 amino acids: CASSPNLGSSYNEQFF. In nucleotides, the CDR3 is TGTGCCAGCTCACCGAACCTGGGGAGCTCCTACAATGAGCAGTTCTTC.

The chain has TRBV18 and TRBJ2-5; 7 bases line up with TRBD1. CDR3 length: 14 residues. V shed 3 bases, J shed 3 bases, and the junction held 4 bases outside the gene matches. In germline, CDR1 is KGHSH, CDR2 LQKENI. The CDR3 loop reads CASSPRGTEETQYF. Here the CDR3 DNA reads TGTGCCAGCTCACCTCGAGGGACAGAAGAGACCCAGTACTTC.

The chain has TRBV7-2 and TRBJ2-5; D is ambiguous. The CDR3 consists of 12 residues. V was trimmed by 2 bases and J by 4 bases, leaving 5 bases between them. The germline CDR1 and CDR2 sequences are SGHTA and FQGNSA. CDR3 sequence (DNA): TGTGCCAGCAGCTTATATCTAGAGACCCAGTACTTC. Its translation is CASSLYLETQYF.

The CDR3 DNA reads as TGCGCCAGCAGCCAAGATCGGGACAGTCGACAGGAAAAACTGTTTTTT. Protein product: CASSQDRDSRQEKLFF. The chain is built from TRBV4-1 and TRBJ1-4, with 7 positions matching TRBD1. V lost 0 bases, J lost 8 bases, and 9 bases stayed unmatched. The CDR3 is made up of 16 amino acids. In germline, CDR1 is MGHRA, CDR2 YSYEKL.

This chain uses TRBV2 with TRBJ1-2; TRBD1 aligns across 7 bases. Trimming removed 4 bases from V and 6 bases from J; junction bases left unmatched: 11. CDR1 and CDR2 (germline): SNHLY, FYNNEI. This CDR3 is 15 amino acids long. CDR3 DNA: TGTGCCAGCAGTGCAATACAGGGGTCTGAGCATGGCTACACCTTC. Translated: CASSAIQGSEHGYTF.

The chain employs TRBV29-1 and TRBJ2-2; TRBD1 is a possible D gene (5 bases). This CDR3 is built from 15 residues. V gave up 0 bases and J gave up 1 base, with 9 bases separating them. CDR1 SQVTM and CDR2 ANQGSEA come from the germline V gene. CDR3 sequence reads: CSVEDGQGNTGELFF. The CDR3 region has the DNA TGCAGCGTTGAAGACGGGCAGGGGAACACCGGGGAGCTGTTTTTT.

DNA for the CDR3: TGTGCCAGCAGCTTAGTAACGGGCGGGAAGGAGACCCAGTACTTC. It translates to CASSLVTGGKETQYF. The chain joins TRBV7-2 to TRBJ2-5; D is possibly TRBD2 (6 bases). Germline V gene data show CDR1 as SGHTA and CDR2 as FQGNSA. The ends were cut back, 1 base at V and 5 bases at J, with 14 bases in the middle. This CDR3 comprises 15 residues.

The rearrangement joins TRBV18 to TRBJ2-1, with a possible D match to TRBD2 (5 bases). Germline CDR1 KGHSH, CDR2 LQKENI. Trimming shortened V by 3 bases and J by 4 bases, and 10 bases separated the two germline ends. CDR3 length: 14 residues. The CDR3, as DNA: TGTGCCAGCTCACCCGCGACTAAGTACAATGAGCAGTTCTTC. It translates to CASSPATKYNEQFF.